Shown below are 22 T cell receptor beta chains from a single sample sequenced in a study of blood T cell repertoires in COVID-19. Libraries were prepared by immunoSEQ multiplex PCR; TCRdb keeps only in-frame clonotypes and omits some of them. The table lists 290,000 or so clones, approximately 90% of them singletons. The sample comprised peripheral blood. The receptors come from a woman in her twenties or thirties with COVID-19, enrolled during active disease.

This chain uses TRBV7-9 with TRBJ2-1, with TRBD2 matching 11 bases. The CDR3 sequence is 15 residues long. Germline assignment: CDR1 SEHNR and CDR2 FQNEAQ (reference sequence). The V segment lost 8 bases and the J segment 4 bases; nucleotides outside the gene matches: 7. Written as DNA, the CDR3 is TGTGCCAGCGGACAGACTAGCGGGGATTACAATGAGCAGTTCTTC. It yields the protein CASGQTSGDYNEQFF.

The chain is built from TRBV30 and TRBJ1-1; no firm D call. The V gene's germline CDR1 is GTSNPN and CDR2 SVGIG (reference sequence). The CDR3 sequence is 13 residues long. V was cut by 3 bases and J by 2 bases, with 10 bases left in between. CDR3 protein: CAWSLQSNTEAFF. The CDR3 nucleotides read TGTGCCTGGAGCTTGCAGTCAAACACTGAAGCTTTCTTT.

V and J are TRBV24-1 and TRBJ1-5; no reliable D call. Germline CDR1 is KGHDR and CDR2 is SFDVKD. V dropped 4 bases and J dropped 5 bases, with 14 bases sitting between them. The CDR3 covers 15 residues. CDR3 region: CATSDPLPTYQPQHF. CDR3 nucleotides: TGTGCCACCAGTGACCCCCTTCCTACCTATCAGCCCCAGCATTTT.

The genes are TRBV5-6 and TRBJ1-2; 8 nucleotides agree with TRBD1. Germline CDR1 reads SGHDT; CDR2 reads YYEEEE. V was pared by 4 bases and J by 3 bases, with 11 bases of the junction left unmatched. This CDR3 has 16 amino acids. CDR3 in DNA: TGTGCCAGCAGCCTGGAAAGCGACAGGGGAGACTATGGCTACACCTTC. This codes for CASSLESDRGDYGYTF.

J is TRBJ2-5 and V is TRBV27; 8 nucleotides match TRBD2. This CDR3 contains 14 residues. Losses at the gene ends were 4 bases for V and 2 bases for J; bases not matched to a gene: 3. The germline V gene has CDR1 MNHEY and CDR2 SMNVEV (reference sequence). CDR3 region: CASSSGGVQETQYF. The CDR3 nucleotides are TGTGCCAGCAGTTCGGGAGGGGTACAAGAGACCCAGTACTTC.

CDR3 in amino acids: CASSFAGGNEQYF. In DNA, the CDR3 is TGCGCCAGCAGCTTCGCGGGAGGTAACGAGCAGTACTTC. The rearrangement links TRBV5-1 to TRBJ2-7; 8 bases line up with TRBD2. V was clipped by 2 bases and J by 5 bases; unmatched bases: 3. CDR1 and CDR2 from the germline V gene are SGHRS and YFSETQ. There are 13 residues in the CDR3.

The rearrangement links TRBV19 to TRBJ1-5, with TRBD1 as a possible D gene (6 bases). From germline, CDR1 is LNHDA and CDR2 SQIVND (reference sequence). The CDR3 has 15 residues. V was shortened by 3 bases and J by 2 bases, with 11 bases between the two germline ends. CDR3 in amino acids: CASSINRVGNQPQHF. CDR3 DNA sequence: TGTGCCAGTAGTATCAACAGGGTTGGCAATCAGCCCCAGCATTTT.

V gene TRBV5-4 combines with J gene TRBJ1-6; 7 positions match TRBD1. The CDR3 length is 15 residues. Trimming removed 0 bases from V and 7 bases from J; junction bases left unmatched: 4. CDR1 SGHNT and CDR2 YYREEE come from the germline V gene (reference sequence). DNA of the CDR3: TGTGCCAGCAGCTTGGCCGGGGGACAGAATTCACCCCTCCACTTT. As protein: CASSLAGGQNSPLHF. Looking up the rest from reference TRBV5-4 and TRBJ1-6 gives the full variable domain: ETGVTQSPTHLIKTRGQQVTLRCSSQSGHNTVSWYQQALGQGPQFIFQYYREEENGRGNFPPRFSGLQFPNYSSELNVNALELDDSALYLCASSLAGGQNSPLHFGNGTRLTVT.

The chain combines TRBV23-1 with TRBJ2-2; 8 positions agree with TRBD1. TRBV23-1 falls under the ORF class, with uncertain function. This CDR3 is 16 amino acids long. The V gene end was trimmed by 1 base and the J gene end by 5 bases; junction bases not matched to a gene: 6. The CDR3, as DNA: TGCGCCAGCAGTCAATTCGGACAGGGTGGAACCGGGGAGCTGTTTTTT. Amino acid sequence: CASSQFGQGGTGELFF.

The CDR3 reads CASSQVRRNYGYTF. The CDR3 DNA is TGTGCCAGCAGCCAAGTAAGGAGGAACTATGGCTACACCTTC. V and J are TRBV3-1 (or the pseudogene TRBV3-2) and TRBJ1-2, with D uncertain. CDR3 size: 14 residues. Trimming pared 1 base from V and 2 bases from J, leaving 8 bases between. Germline CDR1 is LGHDT and CDR2 is YNNKEL (reference sequence).

The chain recombines TRBV2 with TRBJ2-5, with 10 bases lining up with TRBD1. The germline gives CDR1 SNHLY, CDR2 FYNNEI. This CDR3 comprises 14 residues. J gave up 5 bases and V 7 bases, and 7 bases lay outside the gene matches. The CDR3 sequence: CASITTGGLETQYF. CDR3 nucleotides: TGTGCCAGCATCACGACAGGGGGCTTGGAGACCCAGTACTTC. The full variable domain, in which reference TRBV2 and TRBJ2-5 provide the parts outside the CDR3, is EPEVTQTPSHQVTQMGQEVILRCVPISNHLYFYWYRQILGQKVEFLVSFYNNEISEKSEIFDDQFSVERPDGSNFTLKIRSTKLEDSAMYFCASITTGGLETQYFGPGTRLLVL.

This clone was seen just once. The chain couples TRBV30 to TRBJ1-5; D perhaps matches TRBD1 (5 bases). Germline V gene data show CDR1 as GTSNPN and CDR2 as SVGIG (reference sequence). The V end lost 0 bases, the J end lost 7 bases, and 13 bases lay between the germline ends. The CDR3 sequence is 14 residues long. CDR3 sequence (DNA): TGTGCCTGGAGTGTTAAGGGCGGGGGGCAGCCCCAGCATTTT. Translation gives CAWSVKGGGQPQHF.

The V and J genes are TRBV5-1 and TRBJ1-5; D might be TRBD1 (6 bases). From germline, CDR1 is SGHRS and CDR2 YFSETQ. Trimming pared 4 bases from V and 1 base from J, leaving 12 bases between. The CDR3 consists of 15 residues. The CDR3 DNA follows: TGCGCCAGCAGCCCGACAGGACCAAGCAATCAGCCCCAGCATTTT. This translates into CASSPTGPSNQPQHF.

J is TRBJ1-2 and V is TRBV27, with a weak D call TRBD1 (6 bases). V lost 5 bases and J lost 5, with 15 bases in between. The CDR3 is 14 amino acids. Germline lookup yields CDR1 MNHEY and CDR2 SMNVEV (reference sequence). DNA of the CDR3: TGTGCCAGCAGTCCAGCGGGGGCAGATTATGGCTACACCTTC. Translated: CASSPAGADYGYTF.

The rearrangement joins TRBV21-1 to TRBJ2-1; the table's D call, TRBD2, has no DNA check behind it. TRBV21-1 is reported as a pseudogene. CDR3 length: 15 amino acids. CDR3 residues: CASSIWDWNYNEQFF. CDR3 nucleotides: TGTGCCAGCAGCATATGGGACTGGAACTACAATGAGCAGTTCTTC.

The chain combines TRBV28 with TRBJ1-3; D is unresolved. CDR1 is MDHEN, CDR2 SYDVKM, per germline. Trimming cost V 5 bases and J 6 bases, with 8 bases left between them. The CDR3 consists of 12 residues. CDR3 in DNA: TGTGCCAGCAGTGCCGGGGAAAACACCATATATTTT. Translated, it gives CASSAGENTIYF.

The J gene is TRBJ1-3, the V gene TRBV3-1 (or the pseudogene TRBV3-2), with 7 positions matching TRBD1. The CDR3 covers 14 residues. In germline, CDR1 is LGHDT, CDR2 YNNKEL (reference sequence). J lost 0 bases, V lost 8 bases, and 4 bases had no gene match. The CDR3, as DNA: TGTGCCAGCGCGGACAGGAGCTCTGGAAACACCATATATTTT. This encodes CASADRSSGNTIYF.

The chain uses TRBV5-4 and TRBJ2-1; TRBD2 might be the D (6 bases). The CDR3 has 16 residues. CDR1 is SGHNT, CDR2 YYREEE, per germline (reference sequence). Trimming left V 4 bases short and J 6 bases short, with 20 bases between. The CDR3 here is CASSPKAEGPGNEQFF. The CDR3 DNA follows: TGTGCCAGCAGCCCTAAGGCGGAGGGCCCGGGCAATGAGCAGTTCTTC. The full variable domain, completed using reference TRBV5-4 and TRBJ2-1, is ETGVTQSPTHLIKTRGQQVTLRCSSQSGHNTVSWYQQALGQGPQFIFQYYREEENGRGNFPPRFSGLQFPNYSSELNVNALELDDSALYLCASSPKAEGPGNEQFFGPGTRLTVL.

This chain connects TRBV24-1 to TRBJ2-1, with D perhaps matching TRBD2 (5 bases). Germline V lookup: CDR1 KGHDR, CDR2 SFDVKD. The CDR3 contains 13 residues. V lost 7 bases to trimming and J lost 0 bases, with 6 bases between them. CDR3 loop: CATRGSSYNEQFF. The DNA of the CDR3 is TGTGCCACCAGGGGGAGCTCCTACAATGAGCAGTTCTTC.

The chain uses TRBV27 and TRBJ2-7; maybe TRBD2 (6 bases). From germline, CDR1 is MNHEY and CDR2 SMNVEV (reference sequence). V was clipped by 3 bases and J by 3 bases, with 9 bases between them. The CDR3 has 13 residues. CDR3 bases: TGTGCCAGCAGTTTCGGGAGTTACTACGAGCAGTACTTC. Its translation: CASSFGSYYEQYF.

The chain recombines TRBV2 with TRBJ2-2, with 13 bases fitting TRBD2. J was trimmed by 0 bases and V by 8 bases; bases with no gene match: 15. Germline CDR1 reads SNHLY; CDR2 reads FYNNEI. This CDR3 is built from 20 residues. DNA for the CDR3: TGTGCCAGCTACCTCCCCCCGGGACTAGCGGGACTCGCGAACACCGGGGAGCTGTTTTTT. Its protein is CASYLPPGLAGLANTGELFF.

This clone was observed a few times. The chain joins TRBV6-2 or TRBV6-3 to TRBJ2-7; D gene unclear. CDR3 length: 13 amino acids. The V gene lost 2 bases and the J gene lost 0 bases, with 5 bases spanning the gap. Germline V gives CDR1 MNHEY, CDR2 SVGEGT. DNA for the CDR3: TGTGCCAGCAGTTACCTGAGCTCCTACGAGCAGTACTTC. Translating gives CASSYLSSYEQYF.